Shown below are 7 T cell receptor beta chains from a single sample sequenced in a study of identical twins. TCRdb itself ran the 5' RACE reads through MiXCR, one entry per CDR3 protein. This sample has under 900,000 distinct CDR3 sequences; roughly 12% occur once, and the top ten carry 1.5% to 2%. These sequences were also reported in another study, on yellow fever vaccine responses in identical twins.

Sequencing was performed on PBMCs. The receptors were sampled from a woman under 30 in good health.

In its sample, this clonotype was seen many times. The CDR3 sequence is CASSLAFLINGANVLTF. CDR3 DNA: TGTGCCAGCAGCTTAGCGTTTTTGATTAACGGGGCCAACGTCCTGACTTTC. The gene calls are TRBV7-8 and TRBJ2-6; D is uncertain. V dropped 0 bases and J dropped 4 bases, with 13 bases sitting between them. The CDR3 contains 17 residues. CDR1 SGHVS and CDR2 FQNEAQ come from the germline V gene.

This clonotype came up a few times. This rearrangement joins TRBV20-1 to TRBJ1-1; D remains ambiguous. The V end was cut by 0 bases, the J end by 3 bases, with 14 bases between. CDR1 is DFQATT, CDR2 SNEGSKA, per germline (reference sequence). The CDR3 covers 15 residues. The CDR3 loop is CSARDYVGLDTEAFF. CDR3 DNA sequence: TGCAGTGCTAGAGACTATGTGGGGTTAGACACTGAAGCTTTCTTT.

The V gene is TRBV6-5, the J gene TRBJ1-2; D call uncertain. The CDR3 is 13 amino acids. Trimming stripped 4 bases from V and 4 bases from J, with 10 bases between. Germline V gene data show CDR1 as MNHEY and CDR2 as SVGAGI. For the CDR3, the DNA is TGTGCCAGCAGTTCTGTGGGCAGCTATGGCTACACCTTC. Translation gives CASSSVGSYGYTF.

This clonotype was seen many times. The rearrangement links TRBV12-3 or TRBV12-4 to TRBJ1-5; TRBD1 aligns across 7 bases. Trimming removed 1 base from V and 4 bases from J; junction bases left unmatched: 10. The CDR3 loop spans 17 amino acids. The CDR3 region is CASSLGLDRERNQPQHF. The CDR3 DNA is TGTGCCAGCAGTTTAGGGCTAGACAGGGAGAGAAATCAGCCCCAGCATTTT.

The chain joins TRBV6-5 to TRBJ1-1; D uncertain. The CDR3 has 14 amino acids. From germline, CDR1 is MNHEY and CDR2 SVGAGI. Trimming shortened V by 4 bases and J by 5 bases, and 14 bases separated the two germline ends. CDR3 sequence (DNA): TGTGCCAGCAGTTTAGAGGGTGAAGGGACTGAAGCTTTCTTT. Encoded protein: CASSLEGEGTEAFF.

This clonotype was seen a handful of times. The gene calls are TRBV3-1 and TRBJ2-1; 15 bases fit TRBD2. The V gene's germline CDR1 is LGHDT and CDR2 YNNKEL (reference sequence). After removal of 3 bases from V and 0 bases from J, the junction contained 3 bases not matched to a gene. The length of the CDR3 is 18 residues. CDR3 DNA sequence: TGTGCCAGCAGCCAGGGGGGACTAGCGGGAGGCTCCTACAATGAGCAGTTCTTC. This gives the protein CASSQGGLAGGSYNEQFF.

The rearrangement uses TRBV15 and TRBJ2-7, with D tentatively TRBD2 (6 bases). V was shortened by 1 base and J by 2 bases, with 18 bases between the two germline ends. Germline CDR1 LNHNV, CDR2 YYDKDF (reference sequence). This CDR3 spans 17 amino acids. CDR3 DNA: TGTGCCACCAGCAGAGGTAGGGAGGTAGGGGAAACCTACGAGCAGTACTTC. Its translation is CATSRGREVGETYEQYF.